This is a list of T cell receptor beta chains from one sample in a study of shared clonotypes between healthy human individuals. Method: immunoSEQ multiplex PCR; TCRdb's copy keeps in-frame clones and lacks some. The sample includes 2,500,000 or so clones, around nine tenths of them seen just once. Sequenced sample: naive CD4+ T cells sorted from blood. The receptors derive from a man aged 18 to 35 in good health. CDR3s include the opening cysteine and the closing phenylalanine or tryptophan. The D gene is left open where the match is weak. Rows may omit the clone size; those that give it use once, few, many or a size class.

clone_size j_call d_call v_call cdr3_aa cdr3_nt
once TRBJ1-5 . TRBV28 CASSRGSDYSNQPQHF TGTGCCAGCAGCCGGGGGTCTGATTATAGCAATCAGCCCCAGCATTTT
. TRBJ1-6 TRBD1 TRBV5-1 CASSLVTGGGSPLHF TGCGCCAGCAGCTTGGTAACAGGGGGCGGTTCACCCCTCCACTTT
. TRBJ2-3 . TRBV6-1 CASFRGWGDTQYF TGTGCCAGCTTCAGGGGTTGGGGAGATACGCAGTATTTT
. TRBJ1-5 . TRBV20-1 CSAATGGPQHF TGCAGTGCTGCCACCGGTGGGCCCCAGCATTTT
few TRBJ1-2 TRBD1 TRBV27 CASSFWTGEGYTF TGTGCCAGCAGCTTCTGGACAGGGGAAGGCTACACCTTC
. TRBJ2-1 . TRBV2 CASEATAYNEQFF TGTGCCAGCGAGGCCACGGCCTACAATGAGCAGTTCTTC
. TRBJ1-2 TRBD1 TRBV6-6 CASSSRTGYGYTF TGTGCCAGCAGTTCTCGGACAGGCTATGGCTACACCTTC
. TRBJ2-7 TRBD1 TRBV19 CASSPGTGTYEQYF TGTGCCAGTAGTCCCGGGACAGGGACCTACGAGCAGTACTTC
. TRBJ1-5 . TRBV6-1 CASSELGGGVNQPQHF TGTGCCAGCAGTGAACTAGGGGGTGGAGTAAATCAGCCCCAGCATTTT
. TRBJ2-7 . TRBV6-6 CASSYQDRPYEQYF TGTGCCAGCAGTTACCAGGACAGACCCTACGAGCAGTACTTC
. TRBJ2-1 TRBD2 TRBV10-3 CAISESSGGYNEQFF TGTGCCATCAGTGAGTCTAGCGGGGGTTACAATGAGCAGTTCTTC
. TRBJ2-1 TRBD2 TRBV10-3 CAIRLAGGNEQFF TGTGCCATCAGGCTAGCGGGGGGGAATGAGCAGTTCTTC
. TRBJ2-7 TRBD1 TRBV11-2 CASSARDRGSYEQYF TGTGCCAGCAGCGCCAGGGACAGGGGTTCCTACGAGCAGTACTTC
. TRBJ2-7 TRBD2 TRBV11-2 CAVTRDYSSYEQYF TGTGCCGTCACCCGGGACTACAGCTCCTACGAGCAGTACTTC
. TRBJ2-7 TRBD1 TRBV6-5 CASRQGDYEQYF TGTGCCAGCAGGCAGGGGGACTACGAGCAGTACTTC
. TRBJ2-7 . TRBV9 CASSVALGTYEQYF TGTGCCAGCAGCGTAGCTCTCGGTACTTACGAGCAGTACTTC
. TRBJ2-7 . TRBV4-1 CASSQGPGHSYEQYF TGCGCCAGCAGCCAAGGCCCGGGTCATTCGTACGAGCAGTACTTC
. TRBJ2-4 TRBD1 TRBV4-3 CASSQDTGGLGDIQYF TGCGCCAGCAGCCAAGACACAGGGGGTCTAGGGGACATTCAGTACTTC
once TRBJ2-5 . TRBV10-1 CASSESKGQGPTQYF TGCGCCAGCAGTGAGTCGAAGGGGCAGGGGCCTACCCAGTACTTC
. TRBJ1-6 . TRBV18 CASSPPGHNSPLHF TGTGCCAGCTCACCACCAGGGCACAATTCACCCCTCCACTTT